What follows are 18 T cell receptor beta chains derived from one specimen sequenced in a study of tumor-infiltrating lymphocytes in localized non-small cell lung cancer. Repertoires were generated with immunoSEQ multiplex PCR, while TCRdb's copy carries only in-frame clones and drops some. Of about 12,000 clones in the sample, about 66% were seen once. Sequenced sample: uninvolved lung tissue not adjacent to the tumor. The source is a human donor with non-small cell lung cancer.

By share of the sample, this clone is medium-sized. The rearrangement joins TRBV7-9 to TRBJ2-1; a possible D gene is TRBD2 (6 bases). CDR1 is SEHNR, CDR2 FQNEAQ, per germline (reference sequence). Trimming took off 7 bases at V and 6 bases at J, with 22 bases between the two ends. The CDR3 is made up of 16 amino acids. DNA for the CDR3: TGTGCCAGCAACCCGTCCAAGGCCTCCGGGGGCAATGAGCAGTTCTTC. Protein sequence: CASNPSKASGGNEQFF.

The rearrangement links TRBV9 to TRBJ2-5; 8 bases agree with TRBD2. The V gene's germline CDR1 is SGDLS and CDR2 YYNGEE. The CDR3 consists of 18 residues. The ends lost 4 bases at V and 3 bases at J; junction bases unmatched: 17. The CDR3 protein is CASSPDPGGGWWEETQYF. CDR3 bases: TGTGCCAGCAGCCCCGATCCGGGGGGGGGCTGGTGGGAAGAGACCCAGTACTTC.

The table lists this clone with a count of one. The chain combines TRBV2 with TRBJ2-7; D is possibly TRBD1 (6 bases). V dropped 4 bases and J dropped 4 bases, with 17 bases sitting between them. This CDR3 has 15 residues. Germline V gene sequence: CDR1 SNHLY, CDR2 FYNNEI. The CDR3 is CASSGDQGKTYEQYF. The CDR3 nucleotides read TGTGCCAGCAGTGGGGATCAGGGGAAAACGTACGAGCAGTACTTC. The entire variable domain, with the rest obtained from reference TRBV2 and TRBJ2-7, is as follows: EPEVTQTPSHQVTQMGQEVILRCVPISNHLYFYWYRQILGQKVEFLVSFYNNEISEKSEIFDDQFSVERPDGSNFTLKIRSTKLEDSAMYFCASSGDQGKTYEQYFGPGTRLTVT.

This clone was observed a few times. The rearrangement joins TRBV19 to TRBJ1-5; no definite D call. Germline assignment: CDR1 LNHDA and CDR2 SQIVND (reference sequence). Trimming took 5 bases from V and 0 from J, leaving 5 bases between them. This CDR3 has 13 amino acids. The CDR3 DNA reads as TGTGCCAGTAGTCTCGATAGCAATCAGCCCCAGCATTTT. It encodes CASSLDSNQPQHF.

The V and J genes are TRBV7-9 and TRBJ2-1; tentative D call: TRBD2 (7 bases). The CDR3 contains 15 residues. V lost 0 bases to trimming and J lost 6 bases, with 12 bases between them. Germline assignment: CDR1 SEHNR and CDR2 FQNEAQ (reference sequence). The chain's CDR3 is CASSLAAGTSNEQFF. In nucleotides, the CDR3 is TGTGCCAGCAGCTTAGCAGCGGGGACAAGCAATGAGCAGTTCTTC. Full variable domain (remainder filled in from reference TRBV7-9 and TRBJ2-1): DTGVSQNPRHKITKRGQNVTFRCDPISEHNRLYWYRQTLGQGPEFLTYFQNEAQLEKSRLLSDRFSAERPKGSFSTLEIQRTEQGDSAMYLCASSLAAGTSNEQFFGPGTRLTVL.

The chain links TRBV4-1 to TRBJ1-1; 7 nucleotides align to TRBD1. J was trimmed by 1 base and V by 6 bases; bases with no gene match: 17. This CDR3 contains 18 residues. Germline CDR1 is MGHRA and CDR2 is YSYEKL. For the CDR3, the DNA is TGCGCCAGCAGGAGACACCCGGGACAGCCCGATGAGAACACTGAAGCTTTCTTT. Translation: CASRRHPGQPDENTEAFF.

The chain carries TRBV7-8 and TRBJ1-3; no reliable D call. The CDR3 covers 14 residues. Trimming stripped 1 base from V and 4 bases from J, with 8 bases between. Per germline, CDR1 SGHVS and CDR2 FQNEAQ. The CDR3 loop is CASSLDWSGNTIYF. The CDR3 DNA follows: TGTGCCAGCAGCTTAGATTGGTCCGGAAACACCATATATTTT. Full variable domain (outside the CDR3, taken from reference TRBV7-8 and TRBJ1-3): GAGVSQSPRYKVAKRGQDVALRCDPISGHVSLFWYQQALGQGPEFLTYFQNEAQLDKSGLPSDRFFAERPEGSVSTLKIQRTQQEDSAVYLCASSLDWSGNTIYFGEGSWLTVV.

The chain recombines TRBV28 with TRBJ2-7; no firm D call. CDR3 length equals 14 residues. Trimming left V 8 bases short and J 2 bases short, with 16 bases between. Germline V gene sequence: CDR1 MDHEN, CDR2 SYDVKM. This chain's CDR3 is CASLGGVRTYEQYF. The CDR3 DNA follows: TGTGCCAGCCTTGGTGGCGTACGCACCTACGAGCAGTACTTC.

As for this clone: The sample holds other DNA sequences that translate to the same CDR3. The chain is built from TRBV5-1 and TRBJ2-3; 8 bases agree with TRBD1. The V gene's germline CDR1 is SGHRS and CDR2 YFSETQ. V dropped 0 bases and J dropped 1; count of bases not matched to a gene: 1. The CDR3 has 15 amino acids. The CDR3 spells CASSLEGQGTDTQYF. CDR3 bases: TGCGCCAGCAGCTTGGAGGGACAGGGCACAGATACGCAGTATTTT.

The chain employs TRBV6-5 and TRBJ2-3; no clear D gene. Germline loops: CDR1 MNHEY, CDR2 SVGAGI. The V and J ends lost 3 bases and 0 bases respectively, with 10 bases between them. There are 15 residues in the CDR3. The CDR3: CASSYVGLSTDTQYF. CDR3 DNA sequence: TGTGCCAGCAGTTATGTAGGGCTGAGCACAGATACGCAGTATTTT.

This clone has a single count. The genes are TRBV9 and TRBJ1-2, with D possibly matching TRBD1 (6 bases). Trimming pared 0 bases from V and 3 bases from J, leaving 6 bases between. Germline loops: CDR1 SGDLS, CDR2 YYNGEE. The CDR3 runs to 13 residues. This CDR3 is CASSVGQDYGYTF. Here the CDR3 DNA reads TGTGCCAGCAGCGTAGGACAGGACTATGGCTACACCTTC.

As DNA, the CDR3 is TGCGCCAGCAGCTTAATGGTTTACTTGGATGAGCAGTTCTTC. It specifies CASSLMVYLDEQFF. V is TRBV5-1 and J is TRBJ2-1; no definite D call. The germline V gene encodes CDR1 SGHRS and CDR2 YFSETQ. CDR3 size: 14 residues. Deletions cut 2 bases from V and 8 bases from J, with 14 bases between.

CDR3 residues: CASSLSQGVNSPLHF. The CDR3 DNA reads TGTGCCAGCAGCTTAAGCCAGGGTGTAAATTCACCCCTCCACTTT. This chain links TRBV7-2 with TRBJ1-6, with D perhaps matching TRBD1 (5 bases). Trimming left V 2 bases short and J 7 bases short, with 12 bases between. The CDR3 sequence is 15 residues long. The V gene's germline CDR1 is SGHTA and CDR2 FQGNSA.

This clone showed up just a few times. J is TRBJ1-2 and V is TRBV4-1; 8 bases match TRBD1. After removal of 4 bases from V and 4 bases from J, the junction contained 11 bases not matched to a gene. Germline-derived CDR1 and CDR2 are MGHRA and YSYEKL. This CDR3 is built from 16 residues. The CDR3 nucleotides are TGCGCCAGCAGCCTTGCCTCGACAGGGGACATCTATGGCTACACCTTC. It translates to CASSLASTGDIYGYTF.

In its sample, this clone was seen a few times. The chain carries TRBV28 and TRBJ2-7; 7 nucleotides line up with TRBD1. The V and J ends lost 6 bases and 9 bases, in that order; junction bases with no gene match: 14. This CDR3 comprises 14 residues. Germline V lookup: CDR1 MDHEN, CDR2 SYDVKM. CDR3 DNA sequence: TGTGCCAGCAGCGCCGGCTACAGGGGAAATGCGCAGTACTTC. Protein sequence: CASSAGYRGNAQYF.

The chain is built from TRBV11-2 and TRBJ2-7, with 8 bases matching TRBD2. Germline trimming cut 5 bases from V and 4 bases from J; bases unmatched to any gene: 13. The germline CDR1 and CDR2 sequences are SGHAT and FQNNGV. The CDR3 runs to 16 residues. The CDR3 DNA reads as TGTGCCAGCAGCCCGGGGACTAGTCGGGGGCGGTACGAGCAGTACTTC. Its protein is CASSPGTSRGRYEQYF.

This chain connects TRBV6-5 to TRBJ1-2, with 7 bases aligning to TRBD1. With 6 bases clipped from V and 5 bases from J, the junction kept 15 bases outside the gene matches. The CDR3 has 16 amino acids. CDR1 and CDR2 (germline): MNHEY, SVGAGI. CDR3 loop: CASSYNRQGLIYGYTF. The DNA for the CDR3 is TGTGCCAGCAGCTACAACCGACAGGGCCTAATATATGGCTACACCTTC.

The CDR3 region is CASSWSTDTQYF. The CDR3 nucleotides are TGTGCCAGCAGTTGGAGCACAGATACGCAGTATTTT. This chain connects TRBV6-1 to TRBJ2-3, with D uncertain. CDR1 MNHNS and CDR2 SASEGT come from the germline V gene. The V end lost 5 bases, the J end lost 0 bases, and 3 bases lay between the germline ends. CDR3 length equals 12 residues.